This T cell receptor (beta chain) was recorded in a study of blood T cell repertoires in COVID-19. This CDR3 is built from 21 residues. Germline CDR1 is SGHRS and CDR2 is YFSETQ. V lost 4 bases to trimming and J lost 4 bases; unmatched junction nucleotides: 22. Assay used: immunoSEQ multiplex PCR; TCRdb lists only in-frame clones, some missing. The table shows about 190,000 clones, with roughly 79% occurring only once. The sample was peripheral blood. The rearrangement links TRBV5-1 to TRBJ2-2; 10 positions match TRBD2. The origin of this receptor is a woman aged 70 to 79 with acute or convalescent COVID-19. The CDR3 nucleotides are TGCGCCAGCAGCCGGAGGGAGATAACTAGCGGGACGGAGGCTGGCACCGGGGAGCTGTTTTTT. This codes for CASSRREITSGTEAGTGELFF.